Listed below are T cell receptor beta chains from one sample, sequenced in a study of T-cell memory formation after mild COVID-19. TCRdb re-derived calls from the 5' RACE reads in MiXCR, one entry per CDR3 protein. Of 550,000 to 700,000 distinct CDR3 sequences listed, roughly 17% were seen once; the top ten hold roughly 7.8%. Input material: PBMCs or a T cell subset sorted from them (not recorded which). The receptors shown here come from an adult woman who had mild COVID-19 (a few samples of this study predate the infection). Cell type and time point are not known. The CDR3 runs from the conserved cysteine through the conserved F or W. A D gene is named only where the DNA matches it firmly. Rows may omit the clone size; those that give it use once, few, many or a size class.

j_gene | abundance | d_gene | v_gene | CDR3aa | CDR3nt
TRBJ1-1 | few | - | TRBV7-2 | CASSLAALIDTEAFF | TGTGCCAGCAGCTTAGCGGCCCTTATAGACACTGAAGCTTTCTTT
TRBJ2-7 | - | - | TRBV5-6 | CASRLSGRFHPTNEQYF | TGTGCCAGCAGATTATCGGGGAGGTTTCACCCGACAAACGAGCAGTACTTC
TRBJ1-2 | few | TRBD1 | TRBV5-5 | CASKRQGAGYGYTF | TGTGCCAGCAAAAGACAGGGGGCCGGGTATGGCTACACCTTC
TRBJ2-5 | - | - | TRBV9 | CASSVGPAETQYF | TGTGCCAGCAGCGTAGGTCCTGCGGAGACCCAGTACTTC
TRBJ2-7 | - | TRBD2 | TRBV3-1 | CASSDLAGGYEQYF | TGTGCCAGCAGCGATCTAGCGGGAGGCTACGAGCAGTACTTC
TRBJ2-5 | - | - | TRBV20-1 | CSAAGQTQETQYF | TGCAGTGCCGCAGGACAGACCCAAGAGACCCAGTACTTC
TRBJ2-1 | few | - | TRBV12-3/TRBV12-4 | CASSPWGSYNEQFF | TGTGCCAGCAGCCCCTGGGGCTCCTACAATGAGCAGTTCTTC
TRBJ1-1 | - | TRBD1 | TRBV20-1 | CSARTGDRGNTEAFF | TGCAGTGCTAGAACCGGGGACAGGGGGAACACTGAAGCTTTCTTT
TRBJ2-5 | - | - | TRBV20-1 | CSARGGTSETQYF | TGCAGTGCTAGAGGGGGGACTTCAGAGACCCAGTACTTC
TRBJ1-5 | - | - | TRBV27 | CASSPDGANQPQHF | TGTGCCAGCAGTCCCGACGGAGCAAATCAGCCCCAGCATTTT
TRBJ2-7 | few | - | TRBV5-1 | CASSSEVSRGVVEQYF | TGCGCCAGCAGCTCGGAGGTGTCTAGGGGCGTAGTAGAGCAGTACTTC
TRBJ2-7 | - | TRBD1 | TRBV28 | CASSSSGTGYSYEQYF | TGTGCCAGCAGTTCCTCCGGGACAGGATACTCCTACGAGCAGTACTTC
TRBJ2-1 | few | - | TRBV2 | CASSEALSWDPQEDEQFF | TGTGCCAGCAGTGAAGCGCTTTCTTGGGACCCTCAGGAAGATGAGCAGTTCTTC
TRBJ2-2 | few | - | TRBV11-1 | CASSLRGGELFF | TGTGCCAGCAGCTTAAGGGGCGGGGAGCTGTTTTTT
TRBJ1-6 | few | - | TRBV18 | CASSPSGDHSPLHF | TGTGCCAGCTCACCCTCAGGGGACCATTCACCCCTCCACTTT
TRBJ2-1 | - | TRBD1 | TRBV18 | CASPSPKGTGEYNEQFF | TGTGCCAGCCCAAGCCCGAAGGGGACAGGGGAATACAATGAGCAGTTCTTC
TRBJ2-1 | few | - | TRBV11-3 | CASSLGQVKWRDHEQFF | TGTGCCAGCAGCTTAGGGCAGGTTAAGTGGAGGGACCATGAGCAGTTCTTC
TRBJ1-5 | few | - | TRBV20-1 | CSASTGSGNQPQHF | TGCAGTGCCTCCACAGGGAGCGGCAATCAGCCCCAGCATTTT
TRBJ1-2 | - | - | TRBV7-2 | CASSEGGQVLGYGYTF | TGTGCCAGCAGCGAGGGGGGGCAAGTTCTCGGCTATGGCTACACCTTC
TRBJ2-3 | many | - | TRBV7-2 | CASSLLSFSLDTQYF | TGTGCCAGCAGCTTACTATCCTTTAGCCTGGATACGCAGTATTTT
TRBJ1-1 | few | - | TRBV12-3/TRBV12-4 | CASSLGGGVEAFF | TGTGCCAGCAGTTTAGGTGGGGGGGTGGAAGCTTTCTTT
TRBJ2-6 | - | - | TRBV7-3 | CARRQSNNTGANVLTF | TGTGCCAGAAGACAGTCTAACAACACTGGGGCCAACGTCCTGACTTTC
TRBJ2-1 | few | - | TRBV20-1 | CSARDHLGARYNEQFF | TGCAGTGCTAGAGACCACCTTGGGGCCCGCTACAATGAGCAGTTCTTC
TRBJ2-5 | - | - | TRBV29-1 | CSAAGTRQETQYF | TGCAGCGCTGCCGGGACTCGCCAAGAGACCCAGTACTTC
TRBJ1-1 | - | - | TRBV2 | CASSDGRTANTEAFF | TGTGCCAGCAGTGACGGCAGGACAGCGAACACTGAAGCTTTCTTT
TRBJ2-2 | many | - | TRBV28 | CASSFSLSTNTGELFF | TGTGCCAGCAGTTTCAGTCTATCAACGAACACCGGGGAGCTGTTTTTT
TRBJ2-7 | few | - | TRBV7-9 | CASSSTVLGDYEQYF | TGTGCCAGCAGCTCGACAGTCCTCGGGGACTACGAGCAGTACTTC
TRBJ2-1 | - | - | TRBV12-3/TRBV12-4 | CASRGGAWRGYNEQFF | TGTGCCAGCAGAGGTGGGGCCTGGAGGGGATACAATGAGCAGTTCTTC
TRBJ2-7 | few | TRBD1 | TRBV20-1 | CSAPDRDRGLTYEQYF | TGCAGTGCCCCGGACAGGGACCGGGGCTTGACTTACGAGCAGTACTTC
TRBJ2-3 | few | - | TRBV20-1 | CSARDFGRGDTQYF | TGCAGTGCTAGAGATTTTGGAAGAGGAGATACGCAGTATTTT
TRBJ2-7 | - | - | TRBV14 | CASSQDEGYEQYF | TGTGCCAGCAGCCAAGACGAAGGCTACGAGCAGTACTTC
TRBJ2-5 | few | - | TRBV19 | CASSIGRETQYF | TGTGCCAGTAGTATAGGACGGGAGACCCAGTACTTC
TRBJ2-7 | many | - | TRBV5-6 | CASSLGQVFYEQYF | TGTGCCAGCAGCTTGGGGCAGGTCTTCTACGAGCAGTACTTC
TRBJ1-5 | few | TRBD1 | TRBV12-3/TRBV12-4 | CASTGGNRGRQPQHF | TGTGCCAGCACAGGGGGGAACAGGGGTAGACAGCCCCAGCATTTT
TRBJ2-7 | few | - | TRBV4-3 | CASSQDGGIFYEQYF | TGCGCCAGCAGCCAAGATGGAGGGATTTTCTACGAGCAGTACTTC
TRBJ1-1 | - | - | TRBV10-3 | CAISESPGSTEAFF | TGTGCCATCAGTGAGTCCCCAGGGAGCACTGAAGCTTTCTTT
TRBJ2-7 | - | TRBD2 | TRBV7-9 | CASSLAGAGGPYEQYF | TGTGCCAGCAGCCTGGCGGGCGCGGGAGGGCCATACGAGCAGTACTTC
TRBJ2-4 | few | - | TRBV7-9 | CASSLRGGNIQYF | TGTGCCAGCAGCTTACGGGGCGGCAACATTCAGTACTTC
TRBJ2-7 | few | TRBD2 | TRBV20-1 | CSARAAGTSSVEQYF | TGCAGTGCTAGAGCCGCCGGGACTAGCAGCGTCGAGCAGTACTTC
TRBJ2-3 | - | TRBD2 | TRBV19 | CASSTLGLAASTDTQYF | TGTGCCAGTAGTACCCTCGGACTAGCGGCTAGCACAGATACGCAGTATTTT